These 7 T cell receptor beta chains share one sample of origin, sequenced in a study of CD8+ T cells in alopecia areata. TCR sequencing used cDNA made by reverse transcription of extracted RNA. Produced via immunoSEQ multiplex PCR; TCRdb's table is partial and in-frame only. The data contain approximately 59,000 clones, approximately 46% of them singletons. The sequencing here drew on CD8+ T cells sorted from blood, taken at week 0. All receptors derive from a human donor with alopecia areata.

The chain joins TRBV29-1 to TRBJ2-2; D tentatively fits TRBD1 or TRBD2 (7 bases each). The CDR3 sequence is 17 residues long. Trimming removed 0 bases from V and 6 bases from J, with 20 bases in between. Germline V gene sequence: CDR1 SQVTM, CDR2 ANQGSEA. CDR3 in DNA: TGCAGCGTTGAAGATCAGGGGGGAGGGAAAAGACCCGGGGAGCTGTTTTTT. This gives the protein CSVEDQGGGKRPGELFF.

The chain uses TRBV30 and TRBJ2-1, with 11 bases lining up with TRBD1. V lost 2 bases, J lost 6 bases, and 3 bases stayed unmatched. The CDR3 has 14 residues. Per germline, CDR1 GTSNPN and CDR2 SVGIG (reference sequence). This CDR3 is CAWSSGTGGNEQFF. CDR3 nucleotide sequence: TGTGCCTGGAGTTCCGGGACAGGGGGCAATGAGCAGTTCTTC.

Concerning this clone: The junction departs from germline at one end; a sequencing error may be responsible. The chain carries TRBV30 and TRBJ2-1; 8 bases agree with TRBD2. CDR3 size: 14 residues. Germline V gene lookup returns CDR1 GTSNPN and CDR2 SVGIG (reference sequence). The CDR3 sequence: CAWSGAGAHNEQLF. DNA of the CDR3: TGTGCCTGGAGTGGAGCGGGAGCTCACAATGAGCAGCTCTTC.

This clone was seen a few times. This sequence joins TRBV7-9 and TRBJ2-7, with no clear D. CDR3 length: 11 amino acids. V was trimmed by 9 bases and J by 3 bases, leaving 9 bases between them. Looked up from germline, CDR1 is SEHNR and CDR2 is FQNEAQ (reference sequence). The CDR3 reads CASGRNYEQYF. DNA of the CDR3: TGTGCCAGTGGACGAAACTACGAGCAGTACTTC.

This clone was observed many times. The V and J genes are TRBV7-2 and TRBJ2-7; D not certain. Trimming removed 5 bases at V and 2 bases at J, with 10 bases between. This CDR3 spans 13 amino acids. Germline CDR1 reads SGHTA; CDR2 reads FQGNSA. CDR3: CASSRDTTYEQYF. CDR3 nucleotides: TGTGCCAGCAGCCGAGACACCACCTACGAGCAGTACTTC.

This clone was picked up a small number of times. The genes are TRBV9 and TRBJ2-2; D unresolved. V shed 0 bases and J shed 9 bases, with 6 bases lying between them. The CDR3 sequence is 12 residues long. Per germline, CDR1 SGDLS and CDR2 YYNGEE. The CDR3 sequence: CASSVGPRELFF. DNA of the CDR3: TGTGCCAGCAGCGTAGGACCAAGGGAGCTGTTTTTT.

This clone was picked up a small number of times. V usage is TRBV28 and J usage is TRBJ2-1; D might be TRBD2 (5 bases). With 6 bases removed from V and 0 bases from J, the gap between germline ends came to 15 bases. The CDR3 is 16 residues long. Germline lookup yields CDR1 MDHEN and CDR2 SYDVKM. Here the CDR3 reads CASRRAKASSYNEQFF. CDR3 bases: TGTGCCAGCAGGCGGGCGAAAGCTAGCTCCTACAATGAGCAGTTCTTC.